This paragraph reports one T cell receptor beta chain. Trimming took off 2 bases at V and 2 bases at J, with 11 bases between the two ends. CDR3 length equals 15 residues. The data stem from a study of identical twins. TCRdb itself ran the 5' RACE reads through MiXCR, one entry per CDR3 protein. The sample lists around 280,000 distinct CDR3 sequences, under 9.5% seen once, with more than 2% in the top ten. Healthy Caucasians supplied all donations. The same sample was also studied in work on yellow fever vaccine responses in identical twins.

Sample: memory (CD45RO+) T cells sorted from blood. The rearrangement joins TRBV12-3 or TRBV12-4 to TRBJ2-3, with D maybe TRBD1 (6 bases). The receptor comes from a young woman in good health. The CDR3 is CASSLSGQPTDTQYF. The DNA for the CDR3 is TGTGCCAGCAGTTTATCCGGACAGCCCACAGATACGCAGTATTTT.